A selection of T cell receptor beta chains follows, all from one sample in a study of shared clonotypes between healthy human individuals. Measured with immunoSEQ multiplex PCR; TCRdb has only the in-frame clones, and not every one. In the table there are hundreds of thousands of clones, roughly 77% of which are singletons. The sequencing input was PBMCs. These receptors came from a woman aged 40 to 50 in good health. Some clones in this sample may be carry-over from other donors' samples. Both conserved end residues are part of each CDR3. D genes are given only for firm matches. The size entry is marked missing in some rows and otherwise reads once, few, many or a size class.

CDR3 length	V gene	clone size	D gene	J gene	CDR3 DNA	CDR3 protein
14	TRBV5-4	.	.	TRBJ2-2	TGTGCCAGCAGCCTCGGACAGAATGCCGGGGAGCTGTTTTTT	CASSLGQNAGELFF
17	TRBV10-2	.	TRBD1	TRBJ2-7	TGCGCCAGCAGTGATGATCTGAATTGGGGACAGGTCTACGAGCAGTACTTC	CASSDDLNWGQVYEQYF
13	TRBV19	.	.	TRBJ1-1	TGTGCCAGTAGTCACACTTTGGAGACTGAAGCTTTCTTT	CASSHTLETEAFF
11	TRBV6-6	.	.	TRBJ1-5	TGTGCCAGCAGGGACGATCAGCCCCAGCATTTT	CASRDDQPQHF
14	TRBV9	.	.	TRBJ1-2	TGTGCCAGCAGCCCGGACAGTCCTAACTATGGCTACACCTTC	CASSPDSPNYGYTF
16	TRBV4-3	once	.	TRBJ1-1	TGCGCCAGCAGCCATTCACCGCAGGGGTCGAACACTGAAGCTTTCTTT	CASSHSPQGSNTEAFF
12	TRBV14	.	.	TRBJ1-3	TGTGCCAGCAGCCAAGTAGGCCACACCATATATTTT	CASSQVGHTIYF
13	TRBV29-1	.	TRBD1	TRBJ1-2	TGCAGCGTTGCGGACAGGGAGTTCTATGGCTACACCTTC	CSVADREFYGYTF
13	TRBV30	.	.	TRBJ1-6	TGTGCCTGGAGTGACGGGGGATTTTCACCCCTCCACTTT	CAWSDGGFSPLHF
16	TRBV5-1	.	TRBD2	TRBJ2-1	TGCGCCAGCAGCTTGTTGAGTAGCGGGCCTTACAATGAGCAGTTCTTC	CASSLLSSGPYNEQFF
13	TRBV7-3	.	.	TRBJ1-6	TGTGCCAGCAGTCCCACCCCCAATTCACCCCTCCACTTT	CASSPTPNSPLHF
13	TRBV5-5	.	.	TRBJ1-3	TGTGCCAGCAGCTTGGGGGGCCGGAACACCATATATTTT	CASSLGGRNTIYF
14	TRBV7-8	.	.	TRBJ2-1	TGTGCCAGCAGCTTACTAGGGAAGACCAATGAGCAGTTCTTC	CASSLLGKTNEQFF
14	TRBV7-2	.	.	TRBJ2-3	TGTGCCAGCAGCTTAGCGATGTCCAGAGATACGCAGTATTTT	CASSLAMSRDTQYF
17	TRBV11-3	.	TRBD1	TRBJ2-3	TGTGCCAGCAGCTTATGCACGGACAGGGAGTTTAGAGATACGCAGTATTTT	CASSLCTDREFRDTQYF
13	TRBV10-2	.	.	TRBJ2-5	TGCGCCAGCAGTGTGGAGATTCAAGAGACCCAGTACTTC	CASSVEIQETQYF
12	TRBV2	.	.	TRBJ2-7	TGTGCCAGCAGAGGACTGTCCTACGAGCAGTACTTC	CASRGLSYEQYF
13	TRBV5-4	.	TRBD1	TRBJ2-3	TGTGCCAGCAGGGACAGGCGCACAGATACGCAGTATTTT	CASRDRRTDTQYF
15	TRBV5-1	.	.	TRBJ2-7	TGCGCCAGCACCTCGCGGCAAGGGACACCTAGCGAGCAGTACTTC	CASTSRQGTPSEQYF
13	TRBV19	.	TRBD2	TRBJ2-1	TGTGCCAGTAGGACTAGCGGGATGGTTGAGCAGTTCTTC	CASRTSGMVEQFF
13	TRBV5-3	.	.	TRBJ1-5	TGTGCCAGCAGCTTAGGAGAGTATCAGCCCCAGCATTTT	CASSLGEYQPQHF
14	TRBV27	.	.	TRBJ2-2	TGTGCCAGCAGGATTGGGCGGAACACCGGGGAGCTGTTTTTT	CASRIGRNTGELFF
13	TRBV7-9	.	.	TRBJ2-7	TGTGCCAGCAGCTTTAACAGCAAATACGAGCAGTACTTC	CASSFNSKYEQYF
12	TRBV28	few	.	TRBJ2-7	TGTGCCAGCAGCCCACTAGTTTACGAGCAGTACTTC	CASSPLVYEQYF
14	TRBV29-1	.	.	TRBJ1-1	TGCAGCGTTGATTTCAGGGGAACCGGCACTGAAGCTTTCTTT	CSVDFRGTGTEAFF
15	TRBV28	.	.	TRBJ1-5	TGTGCCAGCAGTACCCCGGACAGACCCAATCAGCCCCAGCATTTT	CASSTPDRPNQPQHF
13	TRBV29-1	.	.	TRBJ1-4	TGCAGCGTGGCACCAGGCCCCGGGGAAAAACTGTTTTTT	CSVAPGPGEKLFF
15	TRBV6-5	.	.	TRBJ2-5	TGTGCCAGCAGTTCTTACCCCAACCTCGGGGAGACCCAGTACTTC	CASSSYPNLGETQYF
16	TRBV7-3	.	TRBD1	TRBJ2-1	TGTGCCAGCAGCTTACGGGGGACAGGTGGATACAATGAGCAGTTCTTC	CASSLRGTGGYNEQFF
19	TRBV28	.	TRBD1	TRBJ1-5	TGTGCCAGCAGTTTATGGAGAAGGACAGGGCTGGTAAGCAATCAGCCCCAGCATTTT	CASSLWRRTGLVSNQPQHF
16	TRBV4-2	.	TRBD1	TRBJ1-6	TGTGCCAGCAGCCTACAGGGGGCTGGGATTAATTCACCCCTCCACTTT	CASSLQGAGINSPLHF
14	TRBV2	.	.	TRBJ2-5	TGTGCCAGCAGTGAGCGGGGCAGTCAAGAGACCCAGTACTTC	CASSERGSQETQYF
16	TRBV4-1	few	.	TRBJ2-1	TGCGCCAGCAGCCAAGCATCTTCGGTTTCCTACAATGAGCAGTTCTTC	CASSQASSVSYNEQFF
13	TRBV5-1	few	.	TRBJ2-3	TGCGCCACCGGGGCCTCGTCGGCAGATACGCAGTATTTT	CATGASSADTQYF
14	TRBV6-5	.	.	TRBJ1-5	TGTGCCAGCAGTTTAGAGTATAGCAATCAGCCCCAGCATTTT	CASSLEYSNQPQHF
15	TRBV2	.	.	TRBJ2-5	TGTGCCAGCAGTTCCTTTCCCACTGGGGTGGAGACCCAGTACTTC	CASSSFPTGVETQYF
14	TRBV27	.	.	TRBJ1-1	TGTGCCAGCAGCATTTCGGGGGTATCGACTGAAGCTTTCTTT	CASSISGVSTEAFF
16	TRBV2	.	.	TRBJ1-3	TGTGCCAGCAGTGATCAGGCGGGAAGGGCTGGAAACACCATATATTTT	CASSDQAGRAGNTIYF
21	TRBV28	.	TRBD2	TRBJ2-3	TGTGCCAGCAGTTTATATACCGACAGTCCCGGGACTAGCGGATACACAGATACGCAGTATTTT	CASSLYTDSPGTSGYTDTQYF
15	TRBV7-3	.	TRBD2	TRBJ2-1	TGTGCCAGCAGCTTTAGCGGGAGTGGGTACAATGAGCAGTTCTTC	CASSFSGSGYNEQFF
12	TRBV28	.	.	TRBJ1-5	TGTGCCAGCAGGGGAAGCAATCAGCCCCAGCATTTT	CASRGSNQPQHF
19	TRBV9	.	TRBD2	TRBJ2-7	TGTGCCAGCAGCCCAGGGACTAGCGGGAAACACGGGAACCCCCACGAGCAGTACTTC	CASSPGTSGKHGNPHEQYF
16	TRBV7-9	.	.	TRBJ2-1	TGTGCCAGCAGCTTAGCGCTCGTGGGGCCCTCAATGATCCAGTTCTTC	CASSLALVGPSMIQFF
14	TRBV28	.	.	TRBJ2-6	TGTGCCAGCGACTCTGTCTCTGGGGCCAACGTCCTGACTTTC	CASDSVSGANVLTF
14	TRBV2	once	TRBD1	TRBJ1-4	TGTGCCAGCAGTGCTTCAGGGTTGTACAGGGGGCTGTTTTTT	CASSASGLYRGLFF
12	TRBV6-5	.	.	TRBJ1-1	TGTGCCAGCAGCGCTGGGGGGGGAGAAGCTTTCTTT	CASSAGGGEAFF
14	TRBV19	.	TRBD1	TRBJ2-2	TGTGCCACCGCGGGACAGGCGAACACCGGGGAGCTGTTTTTT	CATAGQANTGELFF
15	TRBV7-8	.	.	TRBJ1-4	TGTGCCAGCAGCGGGGGAGGCGCGGCTAATGAAAAACTGTTTTTT	CASSGGGAANEKLFF
13	TRBV28	.	.	TRBJ2-7	TGTGCCAGCAGGAGAGACAGTCCTTACGAGCAGTACTTC	CASRRDSPYEQYF
15	TRBV7-2	.	.	TRBJ2-1	TGTGCCAGCAGCTCCGAGGGAACCACCTACAATGAGCAGTTCTTC	CASSSEGTTYNEQFF
14	TRBV7-6	.	.	TRBJ2-7	TGTGCCAGCAGCCCGGGGACCCGTAATGGGGAGCAGTACTTC	CASSPGTRNGEQYF
17	TRBV10-3	many	.	TRBJ2-1	TGTGCCATCAGTGAGCCCTTCTCTAGCGCAAACTACAATGAGCAGTTCTTC	CAISEPFSSANYNEQFF
13	TRBV28	once	.	TRBJ2-6	TGTGCCACCTTTGCGGCTGGGGCCAACGTCCTGACTTTC	CATFAAGANVLTF
14	TRBV27	.	.	TRBJ1-3	TGTGCCAGCAGCCCCGCGGGCTCTGGAAACACCATATATTTT	CASSPAGSGNTIYF
16	TRBV10-1	.	TRBD2	TRBJ2-5	TGCGCCAGCCAGAAAGGGACTAGAGGGAACCAAGAGACCCAGTACTTC	CASQKGTRGNQETQYF
14	TRBV28	.	.	TRBJ1-4	TGTGCCAGCATCCAGGACAGAGGCAATGAAAAACTGTTTTTT	CASIQDRGNEKLFF
15	TRBV28	once	TRBD1	TRBJ1-5	TGTGCCAGCAGTTCCGCGACAGGGGCAGTTCAGCCCCAGCATTTT	CASSSATGAVQPQHF
16	TRBV19	.	.	TRBJ2-7	TGTGCCAGTAGTATGGCCAGGACAGTCCTAGCCTACGAGCAGTACTTC	CASSMARTVLAYEQYF
14	TRBV5-6	many	TRBD1	TRBJ1-1	TGTGCCAGCAGCTCATGGGACAGGGGAACTGAAGCTTTCTTT	CASSSWDRGTEAFF
12	TRBV6-1	once	.	TRBJ2-1	TGTGCCAGCAGTAAAGGGGGCAATGAGCAGTTCTTC	CASSKGGNEQFF